This T cell receptor (beta chain) emerged from a study of blood T cell repertoires in COVID-19. Looking at the study overall: Sources were T cells, B-cell-depleted T cells, or PBMCs; the material itself was cDNA or gDNA.

Using immunoSEQ multiplex PCR, the repertoire was profiled, and TCRdb retains in-frame clones only, with some absent. The sample carries around 120,000 clones, less than 90% recorded once. Study members were between roughly 18 and 89 years old and lived in over 20 US regions. Each recovered donor of Cohort 3 presented with two negative PCRs, clearance, or symptom resolution. The sequenced sample consisted of PBMCs or T cells enriched from blood (not recorded which). The TCR originated in a woman aged 50 to 65 who had recovered from COVID-19.

The CDR3 here is CAWSVPRGEAFF. The CDR3 bases are TGTGCCTGGAGTGTACCCAGGGGAGAAGCTTTCTTT. The chain has TRBV30 and TRBJ1-1; possible D gene TRBD1, 6 bases. In germline, CDR1 is GTSNPN, CDR2 SVGIG (reference sequence). The CDR3 extends over 12 amino acids. With 0 bases removed from V and 8 bases from J, the gap between germline ends came to 10 bases.